This T cell receptor beta chain was retrieved from a study of blood T cell dynamics during melanoma immunotherapy. Here immunoSEQ multiplex PCR was the method, and the copy in TCRdb shows in-frame clones only, minus some. The table shows about 4,900 clones, with roughly 90% occurring only once. Time point: week 3, after first cycle of checkpoint inhibitor. The clonotype originates from a human donor with melanoma. This material consisted of blood, taken from a patient treated with checkpoint blockade.

The DNA for the CDR3 is TGTGCCAGCAGCTCTAGACAGACCGGTACCGGGGAGCTGTTTTTT. Translating it yields CASSSRQTGTGELFF. The chain has TRBV7-4 and TRBJ2-2, with D possibly matching TRBD1 (5 bases). CDR1 is SGHVT and CDR2 is SQSDAQ in the germline V gene. The CDR3 is 15 amino acids. With 4 bases removed from V and 5 bases from J, the gap between germline ends came to 14 bases.